A single T cell receptor beta chain is shown here with its context. A second roughly 6 to 11 cycle PCR used barcoded and J-beta primers. In TCRdb, the 5' RACE reads were re-called with MiXCR into one record per CDR3 protein. The data contain a few hundred thousand distinct CDR3 sequences, about 52% of them singletons. The source of the sample is a study of blood T cells in healthy people across ages. With 4 bases clipped from V and 9 bases from J, the junction kept 6 bases outside the gene matches. Germline CDR1 and CDR2: LGHNA and YNFKEQ. The CDR3 is 13 amino acids. The individuals who served as donors were healthy Caucasians living in Russia, aged about 6 to 100.

Input material: blood. This TCR derives from a man aged 60-69 years in good health. The chain employs TRBV4-2 and TRBJ2-1; TRBD2 matches 7 bases. In nucleotides, the CDR3 is TGTGCCAGCAGCCCCTTCTCTAGCGGTGAGCAGTTCTTC. Its translation is CASSPFSSGEQFF.